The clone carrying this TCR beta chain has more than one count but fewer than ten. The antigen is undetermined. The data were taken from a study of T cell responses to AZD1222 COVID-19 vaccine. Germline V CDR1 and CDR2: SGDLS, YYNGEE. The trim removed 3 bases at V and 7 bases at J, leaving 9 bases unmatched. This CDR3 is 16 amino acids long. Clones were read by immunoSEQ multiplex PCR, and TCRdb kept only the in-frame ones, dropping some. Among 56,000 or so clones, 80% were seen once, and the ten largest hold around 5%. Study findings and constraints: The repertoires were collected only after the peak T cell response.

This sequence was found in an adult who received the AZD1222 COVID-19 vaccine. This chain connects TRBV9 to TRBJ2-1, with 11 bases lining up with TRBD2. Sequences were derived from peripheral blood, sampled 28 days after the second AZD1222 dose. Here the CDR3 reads CASSGIAGGPRNEQFF. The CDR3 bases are TGTGCCAGCAGCGGTATAGCGGGGGGGCCGCGAAATGAGCAGTTCTTC.